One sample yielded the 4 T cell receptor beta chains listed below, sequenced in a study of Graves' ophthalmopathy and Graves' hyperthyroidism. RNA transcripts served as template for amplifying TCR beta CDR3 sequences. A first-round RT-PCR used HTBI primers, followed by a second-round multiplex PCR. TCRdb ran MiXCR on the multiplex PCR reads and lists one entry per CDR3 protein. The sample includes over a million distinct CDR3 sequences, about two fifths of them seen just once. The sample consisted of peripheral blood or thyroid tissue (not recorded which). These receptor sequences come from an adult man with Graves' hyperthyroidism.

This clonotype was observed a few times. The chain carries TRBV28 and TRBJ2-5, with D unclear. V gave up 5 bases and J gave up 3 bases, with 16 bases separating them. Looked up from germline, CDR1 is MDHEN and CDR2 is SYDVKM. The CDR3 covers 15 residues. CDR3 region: CASSEPMGREETQYF. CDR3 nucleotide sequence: TGTGCCAGCAGTGAACCAATGGGTAGAGAAGAGACCCAGTACTTC.

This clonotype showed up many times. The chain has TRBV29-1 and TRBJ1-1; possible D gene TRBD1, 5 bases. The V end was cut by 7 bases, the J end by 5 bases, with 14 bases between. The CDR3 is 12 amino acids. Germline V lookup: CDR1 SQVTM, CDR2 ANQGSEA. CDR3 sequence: CSDWRQGTEAFF. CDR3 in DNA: TGCAGCGACTGGCGTCAGGGAACTGAAGCTTTCTTT.

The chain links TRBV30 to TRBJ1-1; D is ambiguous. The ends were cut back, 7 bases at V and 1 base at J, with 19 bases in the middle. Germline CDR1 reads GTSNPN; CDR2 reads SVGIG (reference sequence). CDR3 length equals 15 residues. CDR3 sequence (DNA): TGTGCCTACAAGTTGAGAACGAGGGAGAACACTGAAGCTTTCTTT. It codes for CAYKLRTRENTEAFF. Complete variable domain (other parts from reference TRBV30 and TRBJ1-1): SQTIHQWPATLVQPVGSPLSLECTVEGTSNPNLYWYRQAAGRGLQLLFYSVGIGQISSEVPQNLSASRPQDRQFILSSKKLLLSDSGFYLCAYKLRTRENTEAFFGQGTRLTVV.

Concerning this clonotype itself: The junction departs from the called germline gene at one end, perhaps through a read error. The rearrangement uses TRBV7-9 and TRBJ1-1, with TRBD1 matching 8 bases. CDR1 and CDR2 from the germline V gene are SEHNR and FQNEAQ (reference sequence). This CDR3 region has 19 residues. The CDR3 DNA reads TGCGCCAGCAGCCAAGGGATACAGGGGGTCCGGCCCCAGGACACTGAAGCTTTCTTT. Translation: CASSQGIQGVRPQDTEAFF. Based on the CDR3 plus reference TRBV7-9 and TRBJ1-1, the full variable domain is DTGVSQNPRHKITKRGQNVTFRCDPISEHNRLYWYRQTLGQGPEFLTYFQNEAQLEKSRLLSDRFSAERPKGSFSTLEIQRTEQGDSAMYLCASSQGIQGVRPQDTEAFFGQGTRLTVV.